This is a list of T cell receptor beta chains from one sample in a study of T-cell memory formation after mild COVID-19. MiXCR, applied by TCRdb to the 5' RACE reads, yields one record per CDR3 protein. Of roughly 400,000 distinct CDR3 sequences in the sample, approximately 16% were seen once. The specimen was PBMCs or a T cell subset sorted from them (not recorded which). The receptors here all came from a man aged 18 to 29 who had mild COVID-19 (a few samples of this study predate the infection). Cell type and time point are not known. The CDR3 runs from the conserved cysteine through the conserved F or W. The D gene is left open where the match is weak. The size of a clone is reported for some rows only, either as once, few or many, or as a class for expanded clones.

size	D	V	J	CDR3	DNA
.	TRBD1	TRBV12-3/TRBV12-4	TRBJ2-1	CASRIRTGANEQFF	TGTGCCAGCAGGATTCGGACAGGGGCCAATGAGCAGTTCTTC
few	.	TRBV14	TRBJ1-1	CASSQGFYREQNTEAFF	TGTGCCAGCAGCCAAGGTTTTTACAGGGAACAGAACACTGAAGCTTTCTTT
many	.	TRBV11-2	TRBJ2-7	CASSLVVGYEQYF	TGTGCCAGCAGCTTAGTCGTCGGATACGAGCAGTACTTC
.	.	TRBV11-2	TRBJ2-7	CASQRLVEIYSYEQYF	TGTGCCAGCCAGCGTCTCGTGGAGATTTACTCCTACGAGCAGTACTTC
many	.	TRBV7-9	TRBJ1-5	CASSLAGQPQHF	TGTGCCAGCAGCTTAGCAGGTCAGCCCCAGCATTTT
many	.	TRBV9	TRBJ2-1	CASSAHNEQFF	TGCGCCAGCAGCGCCCACAATGAGCAGTTCTTC
many	TRBD1	TRBV7-2	TRBJ1-6	CASSLEQGLPLHF	TGTGCCAGCAGCTTAGAACAGGGGCTACCCCTCCACTTT
few	.	TRBV5-5	TRBJ2-2	CASSTGAGGTGELFF	TGTGCCAGCAGCACCGGCGCGGGCGGCACCGGGGAGCTGTTTTTT
few	.	TRBV20-1	TRBJ1-2	CSARGVDGAQGYTF	TGCAGTGCTAGAGGGGTCGACGGGGCGCAGGGCTACACCTTC
few	.	TRBV6-5	TRBJ2-2	CASSYRHPTGELFF	TGTGCCAGCAGTTACCGACATCCGACCGGGGAGCTGTTTTTT
.	.	TRBV10-3	TRBJ2-7	CAIRLAGLSYEQYF	TGTGCCATCAGGCTGGCAGGCTTATCCTACGAGCAGTACTTC
.	.	TRBV12-5	TRBJ2-7	CASADYEQYF	TGTGCTAGTGCCGACTACGAGCAGTACTTC
.	.	TRBV7-9	TRBJ2-5	CASSLTGRGAETQYF	TGTGCCAGCAGCCTGACGGGAAGGGGGGCGGAGACCCAGTACTTC
few	.	TRBV10-3	TRBJ2-2	CAISPGGTGFGAGELFF	TGTGCCATCAGCCCGGGGGGCACAGGATTTGGCGCCGGGGAGCTGTTTTTT
.	.	TRBV6-2/TRBV6-3	TRBJ2-1	CASSYGAVSYNEQFF	TGTGCCAGCAGTTACGGGGCAGTTTCCTACAATGAGCAGTTCTTC
few	.	TRBV2	TRBJ1-5	CASRGQSNQPQHF	TGTGCCAGCAGGGGGCAGTCCAATCAGCCCCAGCATTTT
.	TRBD1	TRBV5-1	TRBJ1-2	CASSLALGQGAGYGYTF	TGCGCCAGCAGCTTGGCCTTGGGACAGGGGGCGGGCTATGGCTACACCTTC
.	.	TRBV15	TRBJ2-3	CATSKDGTQYF	TGTGCCACCAGCAAGGACGGTACGCAGTATTTT
few	.	TRBV7-2	TRBJ2-3	CASNHVGWSTDTQYF	TGTGCCAGCAATCATGTCGGGTGGAGCACAGATACGCAGTATTTT
.	.	TRBV29-1	TRBJ2-7	CSVEIGYPYEQYF	TGCAGCGTTGAGATTGGCTACCCCTACGAGCAGTACTTC
.	.	TRBV6-5	TRBJ2-3	CASRQKLDTDTQYF	TGTGCCAGCAGACAGAAACTTGACACAGATACGCAGTATTTT
few	.	TRBV4-3	TRBJ2-7	CASSQDSGSSYEQYF	TGCGCCAGCAGCCAAGACTCTGGCAGCTCCTACGAGCAGTACTTC
.	TRBD1	TRBV5-5	TRBJ2-3	CASSLSGQGGTDTQYF	TGTGCCAGCAGCTTGAGCGGACAGGGCGGCACAGATACGCAGTATTTT
.	.	TRBV9	TRBJ2-5	CASSVGFSQETQYF	TGTGCCAGCAGCGTAGGCTTCAGTCAAGAGACCCAGTACTTC
few	.	TRBV29-1	TRBJ2-5	CSVEELRGQETQYF	TGCAGCGTTGAAGAGCTCCGGGGTCAAGAGACCCAGTACTTC
many	.	TRBV7-2	TRBJ2-3	CASSQDSPADTQYF	TGTGCCAGCAGCCAGGACAGTCCCGCGGATACGCAGTATTTT